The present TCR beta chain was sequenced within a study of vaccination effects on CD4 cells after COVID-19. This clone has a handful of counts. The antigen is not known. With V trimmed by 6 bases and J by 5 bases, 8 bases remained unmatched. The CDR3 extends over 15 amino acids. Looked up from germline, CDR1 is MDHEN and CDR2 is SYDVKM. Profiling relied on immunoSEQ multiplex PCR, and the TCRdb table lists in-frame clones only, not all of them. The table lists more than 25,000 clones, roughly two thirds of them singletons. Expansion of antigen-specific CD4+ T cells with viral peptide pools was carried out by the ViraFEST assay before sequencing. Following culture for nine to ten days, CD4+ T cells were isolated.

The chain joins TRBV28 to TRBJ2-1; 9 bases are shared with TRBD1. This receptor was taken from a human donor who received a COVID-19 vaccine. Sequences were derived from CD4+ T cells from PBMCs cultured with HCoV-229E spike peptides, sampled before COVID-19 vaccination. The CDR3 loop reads CASSSHGTGNNEQFF. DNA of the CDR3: TGTGCCAGCAGCTCCCACGGGACAGGGAACAATGAGCAGTTCTTC.